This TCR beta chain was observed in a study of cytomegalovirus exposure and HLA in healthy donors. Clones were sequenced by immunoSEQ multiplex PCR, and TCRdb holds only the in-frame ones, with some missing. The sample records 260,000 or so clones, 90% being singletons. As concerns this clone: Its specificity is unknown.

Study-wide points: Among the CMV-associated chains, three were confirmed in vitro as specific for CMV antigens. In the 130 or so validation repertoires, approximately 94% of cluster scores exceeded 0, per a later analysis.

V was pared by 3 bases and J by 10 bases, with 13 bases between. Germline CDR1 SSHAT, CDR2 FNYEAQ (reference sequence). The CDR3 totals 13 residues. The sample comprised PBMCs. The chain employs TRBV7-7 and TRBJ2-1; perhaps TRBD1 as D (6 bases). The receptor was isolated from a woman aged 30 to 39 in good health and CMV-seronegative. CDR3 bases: TGTGCCAGCAGCTTTCAACTGGGGACAGAGCAGTTCTTC. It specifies CASSFQLGTEQFF.